A selection of T cell receptor beta chains follows, all from one sample in a study of regulatory T cells in long-lasting Graves disease. In TCRdb, the multiplex PCR reads were re-called with MiXCR into one record per CDR3 protein. The table includes some 600,000 distinct CDR3 sequences, roughly a sixth detected once. A further study also used this sample, focusing on T cells in Graves' hyperthyroidism and ophthalmopathy.

The sample consisted of peripheral blood mononuclear cells (PBMCs), taken at new diagnosis, from a patient treated with antithyroid drugs. The receptors were gathered from a man between 18 and 29 years old with Graves disease. Both conserved end residues are part of each CDR3. The order of the fields is J gene, clone size, V gene, D gene, CDR3 DNA, CDR3 protein. A D gene is named only where the DNA matches it firmly. Only some rows state a clone size, as once, few, many or a class for expanded clones.

TRBJ2-3,many,TRBV20-1,TRBD2,TGCAGTGCTATTAGCGCGGGAGGAGCCGATACGCAGTATTTT,CSAISAGGADTQYF
TRBJ1-2,few,TRBV11-1,.,.,CASSLVSGQGIYGYTF
TRBJ1-2,few,TRBV29-1,.,TGCAGCGTTGTAAGGGCAGGGCACTATGGCTACACCTTC,CSVVRAGHYGYTF
TRBJ2-5,many,TRBV7-9,.,TGTGCCAGCAGCCCTCTGGGGTCCGAGACCCAGTACTTC,CASSPLGSETQYF
TRBJ2-7,many,TRBV7-9,.,TGTGCCAGCAGCTTAGGGGACAACTCCTACGAGCAGTACTTC,CASSLGDNSYEQYF
TRBJ2-7,.,TRBV19,TRBD2,TGTGCCAGTAGTATCGGGCTAGCGGGAAGGGAACAGTACTTC,CASSIGLAGREQYF
TRBJ2-1,.,TRBV5-1,.,TGCGCCAGCAGCTTAGGAAGGGCAATTGAGCAGTTCTTC,CASSLGRAIEQFF
TRBJ2-1,many,TRBV29-1,TRBD1,TGCAGCGGTAGGGGGACAGGGACATTGGATGAGCAGTTCTTC,CSGRGTGTLDEQFF
TRBJ2-7,many,TRBV3-1,.,TGTGCCAGCAGCCATACCGACTCAACCTACGAGCAGTACTTC,CASSHTDSTYEQYF
TRBJ2-5,many,TRBV29-1,.,TGCAGCGTTGAAGATGGTTTGCAGGGAGGAGAGACCCAGTACTTC,CSVEDGLQGGETQYF
TRBJ2-1,.,TRBV7-9,.,TGTGCCAGCAGCTTAGTCTACGGGGGTTCCAATGAGCAGTTCTTC,CASSLVYGGSNEQFF
TRBJ1-4,many,TRBV30,.,TGTGCCTGGAGTGTACTCGGAAGGGAAAAACTGTTTTTT,CAWSVLGREKLFF
TRBJ1-4,.,TRBV11-2,.,TGTGCCAGCAGCTTCGCCAGGTCTGGACCCGAGAAGGAAAAACTGTTTTTT,CASSFARSGPEKEKLFF
TRBJ1-3,.,TRBV18,TRBD1,TGTGCCAGCTCACCGCCAGGGGGTCACGGAAACACCATATATTTT,CASSPPGGHGNTIYF
TRBJ2-7,.,TRBV7-9,.,TGTGCCAGCAGCACGTCCGTGACTCCCTACGAGCAGTACTTC,CASSTSVTPYEQYF
TRBJ2-5,.,TRBV5-1,TRBD2,TGCGCCAGCAAGGCGGGAGGAGAGACCCAGTACTTC,CASKAGGETQYF
TRBJ2-1,few,TRBV27,.,TGTGCCAGCAGTTTATCCTCCGGGAGACTACATGAGCAGTTCTTC,CASSLSSGRLHEQFF
TRBJ2-1,.,TRBV5-6,TRBD1,TGTGCCAGCAGCTTGCCCCGGGACAGGGTTTCCCATGAGCAGTTCTTC,CASSLPRDRVSHEQFF
TRBJ2-7,many,TRBV5-1,.,TGCGCCAGCAGCTTCCTTCCGGTGGGAACCTACGAGCAGTACTTC,CASSFLPVGTYEQYF
TRBJ2-1,few,TRBV6-2/TRBV6-3,TRBD2,TGTGCCAGCAGTGAAGAGTCTGGGTGGGCGGGAGTTTCCTACAATGAGCAGTTCTTC,CASSEESGWAGVSYNEQFF
TRBJ1-2,.,TRBV19,TRBD1,TGTGCCAGTACCCCCGTCACTCGGGACAGTAACTATGGCTACACCTTC,CASTPVTRDSNYGYTF
TRBJ2-7,many,TRBV28,TRBD2,TGTGCCAGCAGTTTCTCGGGAGGCGGGAGATATGGATCGCAGTACTTC,CASSFSGGGRYGSQYF
TRBJ1-1,few,TRBV19,.,TGTGCCAGTAGTGAAAACGCAGGGGCTTTCACTGAAGCTTTCTTT,CASSENAGAFTEAFF
TRBJ1-2,many,TRBV30,.,TGTGCCTGGAGTGCCGAATCACTGTCCGGCTACACCTTC,CAWSAESLSGYTF
TRBJ2-3,many,TRBV5-1,TRBD2,TGCGCCAGCAGCTTCGGGACTAGCGGGTCAGATACGCAGTATTTT,CASSFGTSGSDTQYF
TRBJ1-1,.,TRBV5-4,.,TGTGCCAGCAGCTCATTTTTAGCGGGGCATAACACTGAAGCTTTCTTT,CASSSFLAGHNTEAFF